This TCR beta chain originates from a study of blood T cell repertoires in COVID-19. Study-level information: From the United States, Italy and Spain came samples of acute and convalescent COVID-19. T cells, B-cell-depleted T cells, or PBMCs supplied cDNA or gDNA.

Authors' processing steps: Reference gene primer amplification in the assay estimated nucleated cell counts. Sequencing used immunoSEQ multiplex PCR; TCRdb keeps in-frame clones, though not all of them. The DNA gave D and trimming, while V, J and clone size come from that table. Here the sample spans around 400,000 clones, about 90% being singletons. Recruited during active infection, patients (from Seattle) were subsequently followed longitudinally. The sequence derives from a woman aged 25 to 39 with COVID-19, enrolled during active disease. Sequenced sample: peripheral blood.

The DNA for the CDR3 is TGTGCCAGCAGCCCTAGATGGCCGACCCAAGAGACCCAGTACTTC. It encodes CASSPRWPTQETQYF. The chain has TRBV7-6 and TRBJ2-5; no definite D call. CDR3 size: 15 residues. V lost 5 bases, J lost 1 base, and 14 bases lay in between. Germline lookup yields CDR1 SGHVS and CDR2 FNYEAQ.